The 27 T cell receptor beta chains in this list originate from one sample, sequenced in a study of cytomegalovirus exposure and HLA in healthy donors. The PCR had 60 Vbeta and 13 Jbeta primers. Sequencing used immunoSEQ multiplex PCR; TCRdb keeps in-frame clones, though not all of them. This sample carries under 150,000 clones, around 82% of them seen once, and the ten largest clones take under 1.5%. Sequenced material: PBMCs. The receptors were sampled from a man aged 50-59 years in good health and CMV-seronegative.

In this sample, this clone turned up once. The rearrangement joins TRBV6-5 to TRBJ1-2, with D unresolved. The CDR3 extends over 13 amino acids. Germline V gene data show CDR1 as MNHEY and CDR2 as SVGAGI. Trimming left V 7 bases short and J 2 bases short, with 11 bases between. The CDR3 spells CASTKTRNYGYTF. For the CDR3, the DNA is TGTGCCAGCACCAAAACGAGGAACTATGGCTACACCTTC.

This chain links TRBV2 with TRBJ2-1, with 12 bases aligning to TRBD2. The CDR3 extends over 15 amino acids. CDR1 is SNHLY and CDR2 is FYNNEI in the germline V gene. Unmatched junction bases numbered 4, after V lost 3 bases and J lost 7 bases. CDR3 DNA sequence: TGTGCCAGCAGTGAGACTAGCGGGAGTTTAAATGAGCAGTTCTTC. This encodes CASSETSGSLNEQFF.

The chain links TRBV29-1 to TRBJ1-2; D is unresolved. Germline loops: CDR1 SQVTM, CDR2 ANQGSEA. The CDR3 totals 13 residues. Between the trimmed V and J ends, which lost 7 bases and 0 bases, there was a span of 12 bases. CDR3 region: CSARRGPNYGYTF. CDR3 coding DNA: TGCAGCGCACGCAGAGGGCCTAACTATGGCTACACCTTC.

The chain links TRBV6-5 to TRBJ2-5; a possible D gene is TRBD1 (5 bases). The CDR3 is made up of 16 amino acids. Germline V lookup: CDR1 MNHEY, CDR2 SVGAGI. V shed 0 bases and J shed 1 base, with 12 bases lying between them. In DNA form, the CDR3 reads TGTGCCAGCAGTTACTCGAGCAGGGTTTCCCAAGAGACCCAGTACTTC. Translation gives CASSYSSRVSQETQYF.

The V and J genes are TRBV2 and TRBJ2-2; a weak D match, TRBD1 (6 bases). CDR3 length: 15 residues. Germline assignment: CDR1 SNHLY and CDR2 FYNNEI. The ends were cut back, 3 bases at V and 1 base at J, with 9 bases in the middle. The CDR3 loop is CASSDDRLNTGELFF. The CDR3 nucleotides read TGTGCCAGCAGTGACGACAGGCTGAACACCGGGGAGCTGTTTTTT.

This clone was detected a few times. The genes are TRBV11-2 and TRBJ2-5; a weak D match, TRBD2 (6 bases). The germline V gene has CDR1 SGHAT and CDR2 FQNNGV. This CDR3 comprises 14 residues. V was trimmed by 3 bases and J by 5 bases, leaving 13 bases between them. For the CDR3, the DNA is TGTGCCAGCAGCTTTAACCTAGCGTCTGAGACCCAGTACTTC. It codes for CASSFNLASETQYF.

In nucleotides, the CDR3 is TGTGCCAGCAGCAAAGCGGGAGATATTTCTTTGAATGAGCAGTTCTTC. It translates to CASSKAGDISLNEQFF. The V and J genes are TRBV28 and TRBJ2-1; the match to TRBD2 covers 8 bases. Germline assignment: CDR1 MDHEN and CDR2 SYDVKM. Trimming took 6 bases from V and 7 from J; bases not matched to a gene: 14. This CDR3 is 16 amino acids long.

This clone appeared a few times. Other DNA sequences within the sample encode an identical CDR3. The chain has TRBV28 and TRBJ2-6; D not resolved. There are 15 residues in the CDR3. Trimming removed 6 bases at V and 0 bases at J, with 9 bases between. The germline V gene encodes CDR1 MDHEN and CDR2 SYDVKM. The CDR3 here is CASSPPGSGANVLTF. The CDR3 bases are TGTGCCAGCAGCCCCCCGGGCTCTGGGGCCAACGTCCTGACTTTC.

The chain combines TRBV25-1 with TRBJ2-3; D remains unclear. The CDR3 covers 14 residues. Germline-derived CDR1 and CDR2 are MGHDK and SYGVNS. The ends were cut back, 8 bases at V and 1 base at J, with 13 bases in the middle. The CDR3 bases are TGTGCCAGCTCAGAAGCAGGTCGCACAGATACGCAGTATTTT. As protein: CASSEAGRTDTQYF.

The CDR3 DNA is TGTGCCAGTATTGCCCCCCCCCAGGGGCTGGGTACTGAAGCTTTCTTT. This gives the protein CASIAPPQGLGTEAFF. The chain has TRBV19 and TRBJ1-1, with D possibly being TRBD1 (6 bases). In germline, CDR1 is LNHDA, CDR2 SQIVND (reference sequence). The CDR3 has 16 amino acids. Trimming removed 7 bases at V and 5 bases at J, with 23 bases between.

The chain joins TRBV28 to TRBJ2-7; 8 bases map to TRBD2. The CDR3 covers 15 residues. V dropped 6 bases and J dropped 7; count of bases not matched to a gene: 14. From germline, CDR1 is MDHEN and CDR2 SYDVKM. CDR3 sequence (DNA): TGTGCCAGCAGGCCCGGGGGGGTCGCCCGGAGGGAGCAGTACTTC. The encoded protein is CASRPGGVARREQYF.

The CDR3 sequence: CASRRLAVYEQYF. CDR3 DNA sequence: TGTGCCAGCAGGAGGCTAGCGGTCTACGAGCAGTACTTC. This chain joins TRBV11-2 and TRBJ2-7; 7 bases map to TRBD2. After removal of 6 bases from V and 3 bases from J, the junction contained 5 bases not matched to a gene. The CDR3 has 13 residues. Germline lookup yields CDR1 SGHAT and CDR2 FQNNGV.

This clone was detected once. The chain combines TRBV4-1 with TRBJ2-7, with 8 bases fitting TRBD1. Germline V lookup: CDR1 MGHRA, CDR2 YSYEKL. This CDR3 spans 15 amino acids. V dropped 2 bases and J dropped 1; count of bases not matched to a gene: 4. The CDR3 region has the DNA TGCGCCAGCAGCCAATCGACAGGGGAATCCTACGAGCAGTACTTC. Its protein product is CASSQSTGESYEQYF.

In its sample, this clone was seen once. V gene TRBV18 combines with J gene TRBJ2-3; D unclear. CDR1 and CDR2 (germline): KGHSH, LQKENI. Trimming cost V 1 base and J 6 bases, with 8 bases left between them. The CDR3 length is 13 residues. Written as DNA, the CDR3 is TGTGCCAGCTCACCACAGCCTCTGGATACGCAGTATTTT. Translated: CASSPQPLDTQYF.

The chain employs TRBV7-2 and TRBJ2-5, with TRBD1 matching over 7 bases. In germline, CDR1 is SGHTA, CDR2 FQGNSA. Trimming at V came to 5 bases and at J to 11 bases, leaving 14 bases not matched to a gene. The CDR3 is 14 amino acids. The CDR3 protein is CASSLGTALGEQYF. The CDR3 region has the DNA TGTGCCAGCAGCCTAGGGACAGCGCTGGGGGAGCAGTACTTC.

V is TRBV19 and J is TRBJ2-1; 9 bases fit TRBD1. Germline CDR1 LNHDA, CDR2 SQIVND (reference sequence). The V segment lost 4 bases and the J segment 2 bases; nucleotides outside the gene matches: 9. CDR3 length: 17 residues. The CDR3 DNA sequence: TGTGCCAGTAGTAAATACAGGGGGCCAGTCGCCTACAATGAGCAGTTCTTC. This sequence encodes CASSKYRGPVAYNEQFF.

The V call is TRBV28, the J call TRBJ2-2; no definite D call. The germline V gene encodes CDR1 MDHEN and CDR2 SYDVKM. The CDR3 totals 13 residues. The germline V and J ends were trimmed by 8 bases and 1 base, with 8 bases remaining between them. The chain's CDR3 is CASFKRNTGELFF. Written as DNA, the CDR3 is TGTGCCAGCTTCAAGCGGAACACCGGGGAGCTGTTTTTT. The full variable domain, its missing parts supplied by reference TRBV28 and TRBJ2-2, is DVKVTQSSRYLVKRTGEKVFLECVQDMDHENMFWYRQDPGLGLRLIYFSYDVKMKEKGDIPEGYSVSREKKERFSLILESASTNQTSMYLCASFKRNTGELFFGEGSRLTVL.

This clone showed up many times. The chain uses TRBV2 and TRBJ1-2, with TRBD1 as a possible D gene (6 bases). This CDR3 is 14 amino acids long. Germline V gene data show CDR1 as SNHLY and CDR2 as FYNNEI. V lost 8 bases and J 0 bases, leaving 13 bases between the germline ends. CDR3 nucleotide sequence: TGTGCCAGCCGAGGGACACCTTCTAACTATGGCTACACCTTC. Protein: CASRGTPSNYGYTF.

The genes are TRBV5-4 and TRBJ1-1; D is unresolved. Trimming removed 0 bases from V and 0 bases from J, with 6 bases in between. Germline CDR1 and CDR2: SGHNT and YYREEE (reference sequence). The CDR3 contains 14 residues. CDR3 protein: CASSLDPVNTEAFF. For the CDR3, the DNA is TGTGCCAGCAGCTTGGATCCGGTGAACACTGAAGCTTTCTTT.

This chain joins TRBV13 and TRBJ2-1, with TRBD2 matching 9 bases. V was pared by 2 bases and J by 7 bases, with 12 bases of the junction left unmatched. CDR1 is PRHDT and CDR2 is FYEKMQ in the germline V gene (reference sequence). The CDR3 has 17 amino acids. The CDR3 reads CASSLISGGRASNEQFF. The CDR3 DNA reads TGTGCCAGCAGCTTAATTTCCGGCGGGAGGGCTTCGAATGAGCAGTTCTTC.

This clone was counted a few times. V is TRBV6-5 and J is TRBJ2-7; 9 nucleotides agree with TRBD1. V gave up 10 bases and J gave up 8 bases; unmatched junction bases: 12. Germline V gene sequence: CDR1 MNHEY, CDR2 SVGAGI. This CDR3 is 13 amino acids long. CDR3 in DNA: TGTGCCACCACGGGACAGGGTTTTTGGCAGCAGTACTTC. Amino acid sequence: CATTGQGFWQQYF.

The V and J genes are TRBV6-6 and TRBJ2-4, with 7 bases matching TRBD2. This CDR3 contains 16 residues. The V and J ends lost 5 bases and 0 bases, in that order; junction bases with no gene match: 7. CDR1 is MNHNY, CDR2 SVGAGI, per germline (reference sequence). The CDR3 here is CASSLLAEIAKNIQYF. The CDR3 DNA reads as TGTGCCAGCAGTCTGCTAGCGGAAATAGCCAAAAACATTCAGTACTTC.

The DNA for the CDR3 is TGTGCCAGCACCCGCAGGGGAAGCGAGCAGTACTTC. It codes for CASTRRGSEQYF. This chain joins TRBV6-1 and TRBJ2-7; maybe TRBD1 (6 bases). Germline loops: CDR1 MNHNS, CDR2 SASEGT. CDR3 length: 12 amino acids. Trimming removed 7 bases at V and 6 bases at J, with 13 bases between.

The V call is TRBV11-2, the J call TRBJ2-7; D not certain. V was cut by 2 bases and J by 4 bases, with 9 bases left in between. The CDR3 loop spans 13 amino acids. Germline-derived CDR1 and CDR2 are SGHAT and FQNNGV. The CDR3 loop reads CASSLQSRYEQYF. The DNA for the CDR3 is TGTGCCAGCAGCTTACAGTCCAGGTACGAGCAGTACTTC. Using reference TRBV11-2 and TRBJ2-7 for the parts outside the CDR3, the full variable domain is EAGVAQSPRYKIIEKRQSVAFWCNPISGHATLYWYQQILGQGPKLLIQFQNNGVVDDSQLPKDRFSAERLKGVDSTLKIQPAKLEDSAVYLCASSLQSRYEQYFGPGTRLTVT.

The CDR3 is CASSLDSQSYEQYF. CDR3 bases: TGTGCCAGCAGCTTGGATAGCCAGTCCTACGAGCAGTACTTC. J is TRBJ2-7 and V is TRBV5-4, with D uncertain. V lost 0 bases, J lost 1 base, and 8 bases lay in between. The CDR3 extends over 14 amino acids. CDR1 is SGHNT, CDR2 YYREEE, per germline (reference sequence).

This rearrangement joins TRBV29-1 to TRBJ2-1, with 7 nucleotides matching TRBD2. The V gene end was trimmed by 6 bases and the J gene end by 7 bases; junction bases not matched to a gene: 15. CDR3 length: 15 amino acids. Germline CDR1 is SQVTM and CDR2 is ANQGSEA. CDR3 protein: CSVALSSGPSNEQFF. The CDR3 DNA sequence: TGCAGCGTCGCTCTTTCTAGCGGCCCCTCAAATGAGCAGTTCTTC.

This chain joins TRBV28 and TRBJ2-7; 8 bases line up with TRBD2. Losses at the gene ends were 6 bases for V and 9 bases for J; bases not matched to a gene: 7. This CDR3 contains 12 residues. Per germline, CDR1 MDHEN and CDR2 SYDVKM. Written as DNA, the CDR3 is TGTGCCAGCAGCCTCCCAGGGACTAGGCAGTACTTC. Its protein product is CASSLPGTRQYF.